The clone carrying this T cell receptor (beta chain) has more than one count but fewer than ten. Germline V gives CDR1 SNHLY, CDR2 FYNNEI. CDR3 length: 15 amino acids. Losses at the gene ends were 5 bases for V and 9 bases for J; bases not matched to a gene: 10. The data originate from a study of T cells in Graves' hyperthyroidism and ophthalmopathy. RNA transcripts provided the source from which TCR beta CDR3 regions were amplified. Using the HTBI primer set, a first-round RT-PCR was run on the TCR CDR3. Each CDR3 protein gets one entry after TCRdb re-called the multiplex PCR reads with MiXCR. Among 530,000 or so distinct CDR3 sequences listed, 17% were seen once.

The chain joins TRBV2 to TRBJ1-5, with 10 bases identical to TRBD1. The TCR sequence derives from a woman younger than 30 with Graves' ophthalmopathy. Specimen: blood. CDR3 sequence reads: CASSYSGTGEWPQHF. DNA for the CDR3: TGTGCCAGCAGTTACTCCGGGACAGGGGAATGGCCCCAGCATTTT.